What follows are 25 T cell receptor beta chains derived from one specimen sequenced in a study of cytotoxic CD8 clonotypes in ibrutinib-treated CLL. Sequenced by immunoSEQ multiplex PCR; TCRdb stores in-frame clones only, minus some. The sample carries approximately 100,000 clones, about 72% recorded once. The source material was PBMCs, sampled after 12 months of ibrutinib treatment. The source of these receptors is a human donor with chronic lymphocytic leukemia.

The CDR3 is CAWSDNEQFF. CDR3 sequence (DNA): TGTGCCTGGAGCGACAATGAGCAGTTCTTC. The rearrangement links TRBV30 to TRBJ2-1, with D uncertain. This CDR3 has 10 residues. V gave up 3 bases and J gave up 5 bases, with 2 bases separating them. Looked up from germline, CDR1 is GTSNPN and CDR2 is SVGIG (reference sequence).

This clone came up once. The chain uses TRBV2 and TRBJ2-3; the D call may be TRBD1 or TRBD2 (5 bases each). V dropped 5 bases and J dropped 6 bases, with 15 bases sitting between them. The CDR3 contains 14 residues. Germline loops: CDR1 SNHLY, CDR2 FYNNEI. In DNA form, the CDR3 reads TGTGCCAGCAGTTTGTACGGGGCGAGGGATACGCAGTATTTT. Translating gives CASSLYGARDTQYF. Supplemented by reference TRBV2 and TRBJ2-3, the full variable domain reads EPEVTQTPSHQVTQMGQEVILRCVPISNHLYFYWYRQILGQKVEFLVSFYNNEISEKSEIFDDQFSVERPDGSNFTLKIRSTKLEDSAMYFCASSLYGARDTQYFGPGTRLTVL.

The V gene is TRBV2, the J gene TRBJ1-5; D call uncertain. Trimming removed 5 bases at V and 0 bases at J, with 5 bases between. The CDR3 extends over 13 amino acids. Germline CDR1 is SNHLY and CDR2 is FYNNEI. The CDR3 sequence is CASSIDSNQPQHF. The CDR3 coding sequence is TGTGCCAGCAGTATAGATAGCAATCAGCCCCAGCATTTT.

This chain connects TRBV6-4 to TRBJ1-5, with D perhaps matching TRBD1 (6 bases). Per the germline V gene, CDR1 is MRHNA and CDR2 is SNTAGT. Trimming took off 10 bases at V and 0 bases at J, with 28 bases between the two ends. CDR3 size: 19 residues. The DNA for the CDR3 is TGTGCCAACTCGCGGGACAACCAGGTTGGGGCTGATAGCAATCAGCCCCAGCATTTT. It codes for CANSRDNQVGADSNQPQHF.

This rearrangement joins TRBV5-1 to TRBJ2-7; D remains unclear. The CDR3 runs 14 residues. The V and J ends lost 0 bases and 2 bases respectively, with 9 bases between them. Germline lookup yields CDR1 SGHRS and CDR2 YFSETQ. The CDR3 region is CASSLGDGPYEQYF. The CDR3 bases are TGCGCCAGCAGCTTGGGAGACGGCCCCTACGAGCAGTACTTC.

The J gene is TRBJ1-4, the V gene TRBV5-6, with D possibly matching TRBD1 (5 bases). Germline CDR1 reads SGHDT; CDR2 reads YYEEEE. Trimming cost V 5 bases and J 10 bases, with 15 bases left between them. CDR3 size: 13 residues. CDR3 in amino acids: CASSSSDRRKLFF. CDR3 DNA: TGTGCCAGCAGTTCCTCAGACAGACGAAAACTGTTTTTT.

This chain links TRBV6-1 with TRBJ1-5, with D unclear. This CDR3 is 12 amino acids long. The germline V gene encodes CDR1 MNHNS and CDR2 SASEGT. V was clipped by 0 bases and J by 6 bases, with 3 bases between them. The CDR3 protein is CASSEATQPQHF. The CDR3 DNA reads TGTGCCAGCAGTGAAGCGACTCAGCCCCAGCATTTT.

This chain uses TRBV5-1 with TRBJ1-4; maybe TRBD1 (6 bases). The CDR3 consists of 16 residues. Trimming removed 4 bases from V and 1 base from J, with 14 bases in between. Germline CDR1 is SGHRS and CDR2 is YFSETQ. This chain's CDR3 is CASSPRGAGTNEKLFF. Here the CDR3 DNA reads TGCGCCAGCAGCCCCCGGGGGGCAGGAACTAATGAAAAACTGTTTTTT.

The chain uses TRBV2 and TRBJ1-1; 11 bases map to TRBD1. J lost 7 bases, V lost 6 bases, and 7 bases had no gene match. Per the germline V gene, CDR1 is SNHLY and CDR2 is FYNNEI. The CDR3 length is 14 residues. CDR3 sequence reads: CASRAGQGADEAFF. The CDR3 DNA reads TGTGCCAGCAGGGCAGGACAGGGGGCGGATGAAGCTTTCTTT.

CDR3 in DNA: TGTGCCAGCAGTCTAGCGGGGAACAATGAGCAGTTCTTC. Protein product: CASSLAGNNEQFF. The chain links TRBV25-1 to TRBJ2-1; the match to TRBD2 covers 9 bases. This CDR3 comprises 13 residues. Germline V gene sequence: CDR1 MGHDK, CDR2 SYGVNS. The J segment lost 5 bases and the V segment lost 5 bases, leaving 1 base of the junction unmatched.

The V gene is TRBV6-5, the J gene TRBJ2-5; 8 bases match TRBD1. CDR1 is MNHEY, CDR2 SVGAGI, per germline. This CDR3 spans 15 amino acids. With V trimmed by 6 bases and J by 1 base, 7 bases remained unmatched. The CDR3 nucleotides are TGTGCCAGCAGCTCCGGGACAGGCCTCCAAGAGACCCAGTACTTC. This codes for CASSSGTGLQETQYF.

The J gene is TRBJ1-5, the V gene TRBV5-6; the match to TRBD1 covers 8 bases. V lost 2 bases and J lost 6; bases outside the gene matches: 19. Germline V gives CDR1 SGHDT, CDR2 YYEEEE. This CDR3 has 19 residues. CDR3 amino acids: CASSFWFLSSTGVSQPQHF. The DNA of the CDR3 is TGTGCCAGCAGCTTTTGGTTTCTCTCGTCGACAGGGGTTAGTCAGCCCCAGCATTTT.

This chain links TRBV15 with TRBJ2-7; 8 nucleotides match TRBD1. Germline-derived CDR1 and CDR2 are LNHNV and YYDKDF (reference sequence). V trimming: 0 bases; J trimming: 3 bases; junction bases outside the gene matches: 7. The CDR3 is 16 amino acids. Here the CDR3 reads CATSRDRTGKGYEQYF. The CDR3 nucleotides are TGTGCCACCAGCAGAGACCGGACAGGGAAAGGCTACGAGCAGTACTTC.

V is TRBV4-3 and J is TRBJ2-3; unclear D gene. The V gene's germline CDR1 is LGHNA and CDR2 YSLEER. The CDR3 is made up of 14 amino acids. The V end lost 1 base, the J end lost 4 bases, and 9 bases lay between the germline ends. The CDR3 spells CASSQGQTADTQYF. The CDR3 bases are TGCGCCAGCAGCCAAGGACAAACCGCAGATACGCAGTATTTT.

This CDR3 is CASSLAGLGATQYF. CDR3 sequence (DNA): TGTGCCAGCAGTTTAGCGGGGCTGGGGGCGACCCAGTACTTC. The J gene is TRBJ2-5, the V gene TRBV28; tentatively, D is TRBD1 or TRBD2 (6 bases each). The V gene's germline CDR1 is MDHEN and CDR2 SYDVKM. Between the trimmed V and J ends, which lost 2 bases and 7 bases, there was a span of 14 bases. The CDR3 has 14 residues.

This clone was detected only once. The J gene is TRBJ2-7, the V gene TRBV9, with 9 bases lining up with TRBD1. The CDR3 contains 14 residues. Germline loops: CDR1 SGDLS, CDR2 YYNGEE. J gave up 3 bases and V 0 bases, and 1 base lay outside the gene matches. CDR3 in DNA: TGTGCCAGCAGCGTAGGGGGACAGGGCTACGAGCAGTACTTC. It specifies CASSVGGQGYEQYF.

The chain carries TRBV11-3 and TRBJ2-6; D not resolved. V was trimmed by 5 bases and J by 2 bases, leaving 13 bases between them. The CDR3 runs 16 residues. Looked up from germline, CDR1 is SGHNT and CDR2 is YENEEA. CDR3 loop: CASSATPRTGANVLTF. The CDR3 coding sequence is TGTGCCAGCAGCGCGACTCCCCGTACTGGGGCCAACGTCCTGACTTTC.

This chain joins TRBV28 and TRBJ1-1; D possibly corresponds to TRBD1 (6 bases). Germline V CDR1 and CDR2: MDHEN, SYDVKM. The length of the CDR3 is 17 residues. V lost 1 base to trimming and J lost 5 bases, with 20 bases between them. In nucleotides, the CDR3 is TGTGCCAGCAGTTTATTGGTGAATCCGGGGGCGCGGACTGAAGCTTTCTTT. The encoded protein is CASSLLVNPGARTEAFF. Full variable domain (missing parts from reference TRBV28 and TRBJ1-1): DVKVTQSSRYLVKRTGEKVFLECVQDMDHENMFWYRQDPGLGLRLIYFSYDVKMKEKGDIPEGYSVSREKKERFSLILESASTNQTSMYLCASSLLVNPGARTEAFFGQGTRLTVV.

This chain links TRBV5-1 with TRBJ1-2; tentative D call: TRBD1 (6 bases). The CDR3 contains 15 residues. The V gene lost 6 bases and the J gene lost 1 base, with 16 bases spanning the gap. Per germline, CDR1 SGHRS and CDR2 YFSETQ. Here the CDR3 reads CASTPFPGDNYGYTF. The CDR3 bases are TGCGCCAGCACCCCATTCCCAGGGGATAACTATGGCTACACCTTC.

The V gene is TRBV4-1, the J gene TRBJ1-2; 10 bases match TRBD1. The CDR3 totals 13 residues. J lost 8 bases, V lost 8 bases, and 8 bases had no gene match. Germline-derived CDR1 and CDR2 are MGHRA and YSYEKL. For the CDR3, the DNA is TGCGCCAGCCGACAGGGGGCTTATGGGGGCTACACCTTC. Translation: CASRQGAYGGYTF.

This rearrangement joins TRBV7-2 to TRBJ1-1; D not resolved. Between the trimmed V and J ends, which lost 1 base and 3 bases, there was a span of 3 bases. The CDR3 is made up of 12 amino acids. The germline V gene has CDR1 SGHTA and CDR2 FQGNSA. The CDR3: CASSLGYTEAFF. The CDR3 DNA is TGTGCCAGCAGCTTAGGATACACTGAAGCTTTCTTT.

V gene TRBV13 combines with J gene TRBJ2-3; TRBD2 is a possible D gene (6 bases). Trimming cost V 5 bases and J 5 bases, with 14 bases left between them. Germline CDR1 and CDR2: PRHDT and FYEKMQ (reference sequence). The CDR3 spans 14 residues. CDR3 in amino acids: CASSQRTIVDTQYF. The CDR3 nucleotides are TGTGCCAGCAGCCAACGGACTATTGTAGATACGCAGTATTTT. The entire variable domain, with the rest obtained from reference TRBV13 and TRBJ2-3, is as follows: AAGVIQSPRHLIKEKRETATLKCYPIPRHDTVYWYQQGPGQDPQFLISFYEKMQSDKGSIPDRFSAQQFSDYHSELNMSSLELGDSALYFCASSQRTIVDTQYFGPGTRLTVL.

This sequence joins TRBV28 and TRBJ2-5; TRBD1 matches at 7 bases. The CDR3 contains 13 residues. Germline CDR1 reads MDHEN; CDR2 reads SYDVKM. V lost 6 bases, J lost 1 base, and 2 bases stayed unmatched. The CDR3 DNA follows: TGTGCCAGCAGCCGACAGGGCCAAGAGACCCAGTACTTC. Translating it yields CASSRQGQETQYF.

This clone has a single count. This chain connects TRBV7-3 to TRBJ2-3; 7 positions agree with TRBD2. Germline V gives CDR1 SGHTA, CDR2 FQGTGA. Trimming took 5 bases from V and 1 from J; bases not matched to a gene: 3. The CDR3 is made up of 14 amino acids. CDR3 coding DNA: TGTGCCAGCAGCATAAGCGGGGGCACAGATACGCAGTATTTT. It encodes CASSISGGTDTQYF.

The CDR3 here is CASSLARPGSGANVLTF. The CDR3 DNA reads as TGTGCCAGCAGCTTGGCGAGGCCGGGTTCTGGGGCCAACGTCCTGACTTTC. The rearrangement joins TRBV5-4 to TRBJ2-6; D is unresolved. Trimming took 0 bases from V and 1 from J, leaving 11 bases between them. Germline V gene sequence: CDR1 SGHNT, CDR2 YYREEE (reference sequence). The CDR3 is 17 residues long.